A selection of T cell receptor beta chains follows, all from one sample in a study of molecular identifiers for immune sequencing clone quantification. TCRdb fed the PCR reads into MiXCR, producing one record per CDR3 protein. The sample gives over 85,000 distinct CDR3 sequences, around 37% of which show up once; about a tenth is in the top ten. Input material: naive CD8+ T cells from blood, with Jurkat cell RNA spiked in. The receptors derive from a human donor in good health. Some libraries in this study had Jurkat cell RNA spiked in. Both conserved end residues are part of each CDR3. A D gene is named only where the DNA matches it firmly. Clone size is shown for a subset of rows, as once, few, many or a class of expanded clone.

CDR3 | DNA | D | V | size | J
CASSSPEGQNTGELFF | TGTGCCAGCAGTTCCCCTGAGGGACAGAACACCGGGGAGCTGTTTTTT | . | TRBV27 | . | TRBJ2-2
CASSPDQRGTEAFF | TGCGCCAGCAGTCCTGACCAAAGGGGCACTGAAGCTTTCTTT | . | TRBV5-1 | few | TRBJ1-1
CASSQDPFSGANVLTF | TGCGCCAGCAGCCAAGACCCATTCTCTGGGGCCAACGTCCTGACTTTC | . | TRBV4-1 | many | TRBJ2-6
CASQTTGGTEAFF | TGTGCCAGTCAGACCACAGGGGGCACTGAAGCTTTCTTT | TRBD1 | TRBV14 | . | TRBJ1-1
CASSLGGPPNEQYF | TGTGCCAGCAGCCTCGGGGGCCCACCTAACGAGCAGTACTTC | . | TRBV28 | many | TRBJ2-7
CASSPGLGSTDTQYF | TGTGCCAGCAGTCCCGGACTGGGAAGCACAGATACGCAGTATTTT | . | TRBV12-3/TRBV12-4 | many | TRBJ2-3
CASRTKESPFSYEQYF | TGTGCCAGCAGAACCAAGGAGTCTCCCTTTAGCTACGAGCAGTACTTC | . | TRBV28 | many | TRBJ2-7
CASSEGLDVYEQYF | TGTGCCAGCAGTGAGGGTTTGGATGTCTACGAGCAGTACTTC | . | TRBV6-1 | few | TRBJ2-7
CASSSPMLTGKYGYTF | TGTGCCAGCAGTTCTCCCATGTTAACAGGGAAGTATGGCTACACCTTC | . | TRBV12-3/TRBV12-4 | . | TRBJ1-2
CATSRDLGSNQPQHF | TGTGCCACCAGCAGAGATTTAGGGAGCAATCAGCCCCAGCATTTT | . | TRBV15 | few | TRBJ1-5
CSARSGGFSSYEQYF | TGCAGTGCTAGATCGGGAGGGTTTTCCTCCTACGAGCAGTACTTC | TRBD2 | TRBV20-1 | . | TRBJ2-7
CSVEELTGHEQFF | TGCAGCGTTGAAGAACTCACAGGTCATGAGCAGTTCTTC | . | TRBV29-1 | many | TRBJ2-1
CASSPWTGGNYGYTF | TGCGCCAGCAGCCCCTGGACAGGGGGCAACTATGGCTACACCTTC | TRBD1 | TRBV4-3 | . | TRBJ1-2
CASSLVALGNEQFF | TGTGCCAGCAGCTTAGTCGCTCTCGGCAATGAGCAGTTCTTC | . | TRBV7-6 | . | TRBJ2-1
CASSPQGAGSPLHF | TGTGCCAGCAGTCCACAGGGGGCTGGTTCACCCCTCCACTTT | TRBD1 | TRBV28 | . | TRBJ1-6
CASSHMGGQETQYF | TGTGCCAGCAGCCATATGGGGGGTCAAGAGACCCAGTACTTC | . | TRBV7-9 | . | TRBJ2-5
CASRRGITNTGELFF | TGTGCCAGTAGACGGGGGATCACCAACACCGGGGAGCTGTTTTTT | . | TRBV19 | . | TRBJ2-2
CATSWIDTQNF | TGTGCCACCAGTTGGATTGATACGCAGAATTTT | . | TRBV24-1 | . | TRBJ2-3
CASSVAGDEQFF | TGTGCCAGCAGCGTAGCTGGGGATGAGCAGTTCTTC | . | TRBV9 | few | TRBJ2-1
CASRLGQNTEAFF | TGTGCCAGCAGATTAGGACAGAACACTGAAGCTTTCTTT | . | TRBV27 | many | TRBJ1-1
CASSSDTSLETQYF | TGTGCCAGCAGCTCGGACACCTCCTTGGAGACCCAGTACTTC | . | TRBV7-9 | many | TRBJ2-5
CSTDLAEHRGTQYF | TGCAGCACTGACCTGGCGGAACACAGAGGTACGCAGTATTTT | . | TRBV29-1 | many | TRBJ2-3
CASSPPGGLRFAEQYF | TGTGCCAGCAGCCCGCCGGGGGGGCTCCGGTTCGCCGAGCAGTACTTC | TRBD2 | TRBV14 | few | TRBJ2-7
CASSHLAGPSQETQYF | TGCGCCAGCAGCCATCTAGCGGGGCCTTCTCAAGAGACCCAGTACTTC | TRBD2 | TRBV4-1 | . | TRBJ2-5